These 26 T cell receptor beta chains were all obtained from the same sample, sequenced in a study of early T cells in non-severe SARS-CoV-2 infection. TCRdb ran MiXCR on the 5' RACE reads and lists one entry per CDR3 protein. The sample carries around 31,000 distinct CDR3 sequences, 4.5% to 7% recorded once. Material: whole blood. These receptors all stem from an adult who was a healthcare worker with PCR-confirmed SARS-CoV-2 infection or an uninfected control (not recorded which).

This clonotype occurred many times. The chain is built from TRBV5-4 and TRBJ2-5; TRBD2 agrees at 15 bases. CDR1 is SGHNT, CDR2 YYREEE, per germline (reference sequence). This CDR3 is 17 amino acids long. Trimming removed 0 bases from V and 5 bases from J; junction bases left unmatched: 5. This CDR3 reads CASSLGGLAGGKETQYF. CDR3 in DNA: TGTGCCAGCAGCTTGGGAGGACTAGCGGGAGGGAAGGAGACCCAGTACTTC.

In its sample, this clonotype was seen many times. The chain employs TRBV24-1 and TRBJ2-1; 8 nucleotides match TRBD2. With 9 bases clipped from V and 5 bases from J, the junction kept 5 bases outside the gene matches. CDR3 length: 13 residues. CDR1 KGHDR and CDR2 SFDVKD come from the germline V gene. CDR3 DNA sequence: TGTGCCACCCAGCGGGAGTACAACAATGAGCAGTTCTTC. This sequence encodes CATQREYNNEQFF.

This clonotype was seen repeatedly, ten times or more. V usage is TRBV4-1 and J usage is TRBJ1-1; D remains ambiguous. The CDR3 has 15 residues. From germline, CDR1 is MGHRA and CDR2 YSYEKL. V lost 0 bases to trimming and J lost 0 bases, with 8 bases between them. DNA of the CDR3: TGCGCCAGCAGCCAAGAAGTAACGGTGAACACTGAAGCTTTCTTT. This encodes CASSQEVTVNTEAFF.

This clonotype was observed at least ten times. The V call is TRBV12-3 or TRBV12-4, the J call TRBJ1-1; TRBD1 is a possible D gene (5 bases). Trimming removed 3 bases at V and 8 bases at J, with 7 bases between. The CDR3 spans 11 residues. CDR3 in amino acids: CASSLGVEAFF. The CDR3 DNA is TGTGCCAGCAGTTTGGGGGTAGAAGCTTTCTTT.

The V and J genes are TRBV12-3 or TRBV12-4 and TRBJ1-2; a weak D match, TRBD1 (5 bases). Trimming took off 2 bases at V and 8 bases at J, with 12 bases between the two ends. The CDR3 runs to 13 residues. CDR3 in DNA: TGTGCCAGCAGTTTATTCGGGGCAGAGGGCTACACCTTC. This translates into CASSLFGAEGYTF.

This clonotype appeared many times. This chain links TRBV2 with TRBJ2-7, with 8 nucleotides matching TRBD2. Trimming at V came to 6 bases and at J to 1 base, leaving 5 bases not matched to a gene. The CDR3 runs 14 residues. CDR1 and CDR2 (germline): SNHLY, FYNNEI. CDR3 DNA sequence: TGTGCCAGCAGGCTGCGGGAGGCGTCCTACGAGCAGTACTTC. Encoded protein: CASRLREASYEQYF. Filled out from reference TRBV2 and TRBJ2-7, the complete variable domain reads EPEVTQTPSHQVTQMGQEVILRCVPISNHLYFYWYRQILGQKVEFLVSFYNNEISEKSEIFDDQFSVERPDGSNFTLKIRSTKLEDSAMYFCASRLREASYEQYFGPGTRLTVT.

This clonotype has at least ten counts. This rearrangement joins TRBV7-8 to TRBJ1-6; possible D gene TRBD1, 5 bases. The germline V and J ends were trimmed by 2 bases and 10 bases, with 21 bases remaining between them. Per the germline V gene, CDR1 is SGHVS and CDR2 is FQNEAQ. CDR3 length equals 17 residues. Here the CDR3 reads CASSLTEGGLRDSPLHF. DNA of the CDR3: TGTGCCAGCAGCTTAACAGAGGGAGGGCTGCGGGACTCACCCCTCCACTTT.

The gene calls are TRBV20-1 and TRBJ2-7; 8 nucleotides align to TRBD2. J gave up 2 bases and V 1 base, and 10 bases lay outside the gene matches. Germline values: CDR1 DFQATT, CDR2 SNEGSKA (reference sequence). The CDR3 has 16 residues. CDR3 residues: CSARGIGRVSTYEQYF. The DNA of the CDR3 is TGCAGTGCTAGAGGGATCGGGAGGGTCTCAACCTACGAGCAGTACTTC.

The J gene is TRBJ2-5, the V gene TRBV20-1, with D tentatively TRBD2 (6 bases). The CDR3 has 13 amino acids. Germline-derived CDR1 and CDR2 are DFQATT and SNEGSKA (reference sequence). The V end was cut by 8 bases, the J end by 2 bases, with 15 bases between. The DNA of the CDR3 is TGCAGTCATACGGGAGTACGGCAAGAGACCCAGTACTTC. Residues: CSHTGVRQETQYF.

CDR3 coding DNA: TGTGCCAGCAGCCGACTAACCTCCGGGACTCCCACCGGGGAGCTGTTTTTT. Translation: CASSRLTSGTPTGELFF. The chain recombines TRBV4-2 with TRBJ2-2, with D possibly being TRBD2 (6 bases). Trimming cost V 4 bases and J 4 bases, with 19 bases left between them. CDR1 and CDR2 from the germline V gene are LGHNA and YNFKEQ. The CDR3 extends over 17 amino acids.

Only a few counts were recorded for this clonotype. V usage is TRBV5-4 and J usage is TRBJ2-5, with TRBD2 matching 9 bases. Germline V lookup: CDR1 SGHNT, CDR2 YYREEE (reference sequence). This CDR3 contains 14 residues. Trimming took 2 bases from V and 4 from J; bases not matched to a gene: 3. The CDR3: CASSLGTSRETQYF. The CDR3 DNA reads as TGTGCCAGCAGCTTAGGGACTAGCAGAGAGACCCAGTACTTC.

This clonotype was recorded at least ten times. The chain combines TRBV7-2 with TRBJ2-7; D not certain. Trimming left V 7 bases short and J 4 bases short, with 17 bases between. The CDR3 runs to 14 residues. Germline V lookup: CDR1 SGHTA, CDR2 FQGNSA. The CDR3: CASTTVSAAYEQYF. The CDR3 DNA is TGTGCCAGCACCACCGTCTCCGCGGCGTACGAGCAGTACTTC.

This clonotype has at least ten counts. The chain combines TRBV5-1 with TRBJ1-1, with 8 bases identical to TRBD1. The CDR3 has 17 amino acids. J lost 1 base, V lost 1 base, and 9 bases had no gene match. The germline gives CDR1 SGHRS, CDR2 YFSETQ. CDR3 sequence (DNA): TGCGCCAGCAGCTTGTCGGCTCAGGGGGCGGGGAACACTGAAGCTTTCTTT. This encodes CASSLSAQGAGNTEAFF. Based on the CDR3 plus reference TRBV5-1 and TRBJ1-1, the full variable domain is KAGVTQTPRYLIKTRGQQVTLSCSPISGHRSVSWYQQTPGQGLQFLFEYFSETQRNKGNFPGRFSGRQFSNSRSEMNVSTLELGDSALYLCASSLSAQGAGNTEAFFGQGTRLTVV.

This clonotype was observed many times. V and J are TRBV12-3 or TRBV12-4 and TRBJ1-5; D not resolved. V lost 1 base and J 1 base, leaving 14 bases between the germline ends. This CDR3 comprises 17 residues. The CDR3 sequence is CASSLEMSERSNQPQHF. The DNA of the CDR3 is TGTGCCAGCAGTTTAGAAATGTCTGAGAGGAGCAATCAGCCCCAGCATTTT.

This rearrangement joins TRBV3-1 to TRBJ2-1; 11 nucleotides match TRBD2. The V and J ends lost 2 bases and 1 base, in that order; junction bases with no gene match: 10. The germline CDR1 and CDR2 sequences are LGHDT and YNNKEL (reference sequence). The CDR3 runs to 19 residues. DNA for the CDR3: TGTGCCAGCAGCCAATCTCCTAGTAGCGGGAGGGCTTCCTACAATGAGCAGTTCTTC. Protein sequence: CASSQSPSSGRASYNEQFF.

This clonotype occurred a few times. The chain uses TRBV21-1 and TRBJ2-1. TRBV21-1 is a known pseudogene. The CDR3 extends over 14 amino acids. The CDR3 coding sequence is TGTGCCAGCAGCCCCAGGGGCTCCTACAATGAGCAGTTCTTC. It codes for CASSPRGSYNEQFF.

The table lists this clonotype with many counts. The chain employs TRBV12-5 and TRBJ2-1; unclear D gene. CDR1 is LGHNT, CDR2 FRNRAP, per germline. V shed 2 bases and J shed 9 bases, with 8 bases lying between them. CDR3 length equals 12 residues. The CDR3 protein is CASGLYRPEQFF. CDR3 coding DNA: TGTGCTAGTGGTTTGTATCGTCCTGAGCAGTTCTTC.

There are many counts of this clonotype. The chain carries TRBV20-1 and TRBJ2-3; D is unresolved. V was clipped by 1 base and J by 4 bases, with 12 bases between them. The CDR3 is made up of 14 amino acids. Germline assignment: CDR1 DFQATT and CDR2 SNEGSKA (reference sequence). DNA of the CDR3: TGCAGTGCTAGAGCGACGTCGGCGGCAGATACGCAGTATTTT. Translation: CSARATSAADTQYF.

The sample holds many counts of this clonotype. V and J are TRBV7-8 and TRBJ2-1; the D gene could be TRBD1 or TRBD2 (5 bases each). Germline CDR1 and CDR2: SGHVS and FQNEAQ. Deletions cut 5 bases from V and 5 bases from J, with 16 bases between. This CDR3 has 15 amino acids. In DNA form, the CDR3 reads TGTGCCAGCAGCCTCGAGGGGTCTGTCCACAATGAGCAGTTCTTC. Encoded protein: CASSLEGSVHNEQFF.

This clonotype has ten or more counts. V is TRBV7-8 and J is TRBJ2-3, with 10 bases aligning to TRBD2. CDR3 size: 15 residues. V was clipped by 2 bases and J by 4 bases; unmatched bases: 3. Germline assignment: CDR1 SGHVS and CDR2 FQNEAQ. This CDR3 is CASSLNLAGADTQYF. CDR3 DNA sequence: TGTGCCAGCAGCTTAAACCTAGCGGGAGCAGATACGCAGTATTTT.

This chain connects TRBV20-1 to TRBJ1-2, with D hard to call. This CDR3 region has 13 residues. CDR1 is DFQATT and CDR2 is SNEGSKA in the germline V gene (reference sequence). V was trimmed by 0 bases and J by 6 bases, leaving 11 bases between them. As DNA, the CDR3 is TGCAGTGCTAGAGAAACATTGGTGGATGGCTACACCTTC. This sequence encodes CSARETLVDGYTF.

This clonotype appeared many times. This rearrangement joins TRBV19 to TRBJ1-6, with D tentatively TRBD1 (5 bases). The CDR3 totals 16 residues. Germline V CDR1 and CDR2: LNHDA, SQIVND (reference sequence). V shed 4 bases and J shed 5 bases, with 15 bases lying between them. CDR3 in amino acids: CASSTGHTLHNSPLHF. The DNA of the CDR3 is TGTGCCAGTAGTACCGGACACACTTTACATAATTCACCCCTCCACTTT.

The chain joins TRBV2 to TRBJ2-2; D is possibly TRBD1 (6 bases). The V end lost 6 bases, the J end lost 0 bases, and 14 bases lay between the germline ends. Germline V lookup: CDR1 SNHLY, CDR2 FYNNEI. This CDR3 region has 16 residues. The CDR3: CASSPRTVTNTGELFF. CDR3 bases: TGTGCCAGCAGCCCAAGGACAGTTACGAACACCGGGGAGCTGTTTTTT.

In this sample, this clonotype turned up a few times. The chain uses TRBV4-1 and TRBJ2-7; 11 bases are shared with TRBD2. The germline CDR1 and CDR2 sequences are MGHRA and YSYEKL. The V segment lost 1 base and the J segment 5 bases; nucleotides outside the gene matches: 16. The CDR3 is 19 amino acids. For the CDR3, the DNA is TGCGCCAGCAGCCAAGCCCCCCTTAGCGGGAGGGTAGAAGTGAACGAGCAGTACTTC. The encoded protein is CASSQAPLSGRVEVNEQYF.

This clonotype showed up just a few times. The genes are TRBV5-6 and TRBJ2-2; D may be TRBD2 (5 bases). Germline V gene lookup returns CDR1 SGHDT and CDR2 YYEEEE. This CDR3 comprises 15 residues. V lost 6 bases and J lost 1, with 13 bases in between. The CDR3 sequence is CASTPGRVNTGELFF. For the CDR3, the DNA is TGTGCCAGCACTCCCGGGCGGGTGAACACCGGGGAGCTGTTTTTT.

The chain carries TRBV29-1 and TRBJ2-4, with D possibly TRBD2 on 5 matching bases. The CDR3 covers 12 residues. Trimming shortened V by 7 bases and J by 15 bases, and 22 bases separated the two germline ends. Germline V gene lookup returns CDR1 SQVTM and CDR2 ANQGSEA. The CDR3 is CSGTTTAGKRYF. CDR3 nucleotide sequence: TGCAGCGGAACGACAACTGCCGGGAAGAGGTACTTC. Complete variable domain (other parts from reference TRBV29-1 and TRBJ2-4): SAVISQKPSRDICQRGTSLTIQCQVDSQVTMMFWYRQQPGQSLTLIATANQGSEATYESGFVIDKFPISRPNLTFSTLTVSNMSPEDSSIYLCSGTTTAGKRYFGAGTRLSVL.